Listed below are T cell receptor beta chains from one sample, sequenced in a study of blood T cell repertoires in COVID-19. Produced via immunoSEQ multiplex PCR; TCRdb's table is partial and in-frame only. There are about 95,000 clones in the sample; about nine tenths occur only once, and about 3.4% lies in the top ten. Sequenced sample: peripheral blood. The origin of the receptors is a woman aged 65 to 85 with acute or convalescent COVID-19. Both conserved end residues are part of each CDR3. A D gene is named only where the DNA matches it firmly. Clone size is shown for a subset of rows, as once, few, many or a class of expanded clone.

J: TRBJ2-2; size: -; D: TRBD2; V: TRBV19; CDR3: CASGARTSGTGELFF; DNA: TGTGCCAGTGGCGCAAGGACTAGCGGGACCGGGGAGCTGTTTTTT
J: TRBJ1-5; size: -; D: TRBD1; V: TRBV5-1; CDR3: CASKDRGRFPQHF; DNA: TGCGCCAGCAAGGACAGGGGGCGCTTTCCCCAGCATTTT
J: TRBJ1-2; size: -; D: -; V: TRBV5-3; CDR3: CATTHQAGPWGYTF; DNA: TGTGCCACCACGCATCAAGCGGGGCCCTGGGGCTACACCTTC
J: TRBJ1-3; size: -; D: -; V: TRBV2; CDR3: CASRDRLPGNTIYF; DNA: TGTGCCAGCAGGGACAGACTCCCTGGAAACACCATATATTTT
J: TRBJ1-2; size: -; D: -; V: TRBV3-1/TRBV3-2; CDR3: CASSQAGALANYGYTF; DNA: TGTGCCAGCAGCCAAGCTGGGGCCCTAGCTAACTATGGCTACACCTTC
J: TRBJ1-4; size: -; D: -; V: TRBV12-3/TRBV12-4; CDR3: CASNGQLNEKLFF; DNA: TGTGCCAGCAATGGACAGCTGAATGAAAAACTGTTTTTT
J: TRBJ1-2; size: -; D: TRBD1; V: TRBV2; CDR3: CASTSPDRGNYGYTF; DNA: TGTGCCAGCACAAGCCCGGACAGGGGGAACTATGGCTACACCTTC
J: TRBJ2-1; size: -; D: -; V: TRBV15; CDR3: CATTLHRSSYNEQFF; DNA: TGTGCCACCACCTTACACCGCAGCTCCTACAATGAGCAGTTCTTC
J: TRBJ1-1; size: -; D: -; V: TRBV19; CDR3: CASSTQGRVGAFF; DNA: TGTGCCAGTAGTACTCAGGGGAGAGTAGGAGCTTTCTTT
J: TRBJ1-5; size: once; D: -; V: TRBV2; CDR3: CASTSRGYSNQPQHF; DNA: TGTGCCAGCACCTCGAGGGGGTATAGCAATCAGCCCCAGCATTTT
J: TRBJ1-5; size: -; D: -; V: TRBV28; CDR3: CASSSLAGASNQPQHF; DNA: TGTGCCAGCAGTTCTCTGGCGGGGGCCAGCAATCAGCCCCAGCATTTT
J: TRBJ1-6; size: once; D: -; V: TRBV19; CDR3: CASSILSSYNSPLHF; DNA: TGTGCCAGTAGTATCCTCAGCTCCTATAATTCACCCCTCCACTTT
J: TRBJ1-5; size: few; D: -; V: TRBV4-1; CDR3: CASSQDHSTDNQPQHF; DNA: TGCGCCAGCAGCCAAGATCACTCGACAGATAATCAGCCCCAGCATTTT
J: TRBJ1-2; size: -; D: TRBD1; V: TRBV6-5; CDR3: CASKATGGRGYTF; DNA: TGTGCCAGCAAAGCGACAGGGGGCAGAGGCTACACCTTC
J: TRBJ1-1; size: -; D: -; V: TRBV3-1/TRBV3-2; CDR3: CASSQGQANTEAFF; DNA: TGTGCCAGCAGCCAAGGACAGGCGAACACTGAAGCTTTCTTT
J: TRBJ2-3; size: -; D: TRBD1; V: TRBV5-1; CDR3: CASSLERTGSTDTQYF; DNA: TGCGCCAGCAGCTTGGAGAGGACAGGGAGCACAGATACGCAGTATTTT
J: TRBJ2-7; size: once; D: -; V: TRBV2; CDR3: CASRGEADSYEQYF; DNA: TGTGCCAGCAGAGGGGAGGCAGATTCCTACGAGCAGTACTTC
J: TRBJ2-1; size: -; D: TRBD2; V: TRBV18; CDR3: CASSPWTSGGSSYNEQFF; DNA: TGTGCCAGCTCACCCTGGACTAGCGGGGGGAGCTCCTACAATGAGCAGTTCTTC
J: TRBJ2-1; size: -; D: TRBD1; V: TRBV18; CDR3: CASSSGQGSEQFF; DNA: TGTGCCAGCTCATCGGGACAGGGCTCTGAGCAGTTCTTC
J: TRBJ2-4; size: -; D: TRBD1; V: TRBV10-1; CDR3: CASSSGQGSIQYF; DNA: TGCGCCAGCAGCTCAGGACAGGGGAGCATTCAGTACTTC
J: TRBJ1-5; size: once; D: TRBD1; V: TRBV6-5; CDR3: CASSSDRENQPQHF; DNA: TGTGCCAGCAGTTCTGACAGGGAAAATCAGCCCCAGCATTTT
J: TRBJ2-1; size: -; D: TRBD2; V: TRBV5-6; CDR3: CASSLVASGGRGEQFF; DNA: TGTGCCAGCAGCTTGGTGGCTAGCGGGGGGAGGGGTGAGCAGTTCTTC
J: TRBJ2-7; size: -; D: TRBD2; V: TRBV19; CDR3: CASSRTSGSRYEQYF; DNA: TGTGCCAGTAGTAGGACTAGCGGGAGTCGTTACGAGCAGTACTTC
J: TRBJ1-5; size: -; D: TRBD1; V: TRBV10-2; CDR3: CASSVTGPSNQPQHF; DNA: TGCGCCAGCAGTGTGACAGGGCCCAGCAATCAGCCCCAGCATTTT
J: TRBJ2-1; size: -; D: TRBD2; V: TRBV4-2; CDR3: CASSRTSGGARNEQFF; DNA: TGTGCCAGCAGCCGGACTAGCGGGGGGGCCCGTAATGAGCAGTTCTTC
J: TRBJ1-1; size: once; D: -; V: TRBV6-5; CDR3: CASSYSKGGLNTEAFF; DNA: TGTGCCAGCAGTTACTCTAAGGGGGGGCTGAACACTGAAGCTTTCTTT
J: TRBJ1-2; size: -; D: -; V: TRBV6-5; CDR3: CASTTDYGYTF; DNA: TGTGCCAGCACAACAGATTATGGCTACACCTTC
J: TRBJ2-3; size: -; D: -; V: TRBV4-2; CDR3: CASSDLANSGTDTQYF; DNA: TGTGCCAGCAGCGACCTAGCGAACTCGGGTACAGATACGCAGTATTTT
J: TRBJ2-1; size: -; D: TRBD2; V: TRBV5-1; CDR3: CASETSGGLNEQFF; DNA: TGCGCCAGCGAGACTAGCGGGGGCCTCAATGAGCAGTTCTTC
J: TRBJ2-5; size: -; D: TRBD2; V: TRBV15; CDR3: CATGPRLAGGLRQETQYF; DNA: TGTGCCACCGGACCCCGTCTAGCGGGGGGCTTGAGGCAAGAGACCCAGTACTTC
J: TRBJ1-1; size: -; D: TRBD1; V: TRBV5-1; CDR3: CASSLAGTGGAGSEAFF; DNA: TGCGCCAGCAGCTTGGCAGGGACAGGGGGCGCGGGTTCTGAAGCTTTCTTT
J: TRBJ2-3; size: -; D: TRBD1; V: TRBV5-1; CDR3: CASSPGDRASTDTQYF; DNA: TGCGCCAGCAGCCCCGGGGACAGGGCAAGCACAGATACGCAGTATTTT
J: TRBJ1-6; size: -; D: -; V: TRBV5-1; CDR3: CASSYYRESGHSPLHF; DNA: TGCGCCAGCAGCTACTACCGGGAGTCCGGGCATTCACCCCTCCACTTT
J: TRBJ1-6; size: -; D: TRBD1; V: TRBV18; CDR3: CASSPGQGDYSPLHF; DNA: TGTGCCAGCTCACCGGGACAGGGTGATTATTCACCCCTCCACTTT
J: TRBJ1-1; size: -; D: TRBD1; V: TRBV18; CDR3: CASSPQGRINTEAFF; DNA: TGTGCCAGCTCCCCACAGGGGCGAATCAACACTGAAGCTTTCTTT
J: TRBJ2-2; size: -; D: TRBD1; V: TRBV28; CDR3: CASSPFRQGNTGELFF; DNA: TGTGCCAGCAGTCCTTTTAGACAGGGGAACACCGGGGAGCTGTTTTTT
J: TRBJ2-7; size: few; D: -; V: TRBV6-2/TRBV6-3; CDR3: CASSYSGSGSYEQYF; DNA: TGTGCCAGCAGTTACTCGGGGAGCGGTTCCTACGAGCAGTACTTC
J: TRBJ1-4; size: -; D: -; V: TRBV19; CDR3: CASSPTPGEKLFF; DNA: TGTGCCAGTAGTCCTACCCCGGGTGAAAAACTGTTTTTT
J: TRBJ1-1; size: -; D: -; V: TRBV28; CDR3: CASSFNPRVENTEAFF; DNA: TGTGCCAGCAGTTTTAATCCCAGGGTTGAGAACACTGAAGCTTTCTTT
J: TRBJ2-7; size: -; D: TRBD1; V: TRBV3-1/TRBV3-2; CDR3: CASSTGGLEQYF; DNA: TGTGCCAGCTCAACAGGGGGCCTCGAGCAGTACTTC
J: TRBJ2-1; size: -; D: TRBD1; V: TRBV25-1; CDR3: CASMGSGQGALDEQFF; DNA: TGTGCCAGCATGGGTTCGGGACAGGGGGCTTTGGATGAGCAGTTCTTC
J: TRBJ2-3; size: -; D: TRBD1; V: TRBV7-9; CDR3: CASSFWGGDRGQDTQYF; DNA: TGTGCCAGCAGCTTTTGGGGAGGGGACAGGGGGCAAGATACGCAGTATTTT
J: TRBJ1-1; size: -; D: -; V: TRBV20-1; CDR3: CSARESLEAFF; DNA: TGCAGTGCTAGAGAATCCCTTGAAGCTTTCTTT
J: TRBJ1-2; size: -; D: -; V: TRBV7-9; CDR3: CASSSIQGIPGYTF; DNA: TGTGCCAGCAGCTCTATCCAGGGAATTCCTGGCTACACCTTC
J: TRBJ1-4; size: -; D: -; V: TRBV5-4; CDR3: CASSLPGTQNEKLFF; DNA: TGTGCCAGCAGTCTACCCGGGACACAGAATGAAAAACTGTTTTTT
J: TRBJ1-4; size: -; D: TRBD1; V: TRBV2; CDR3: CASSDWTGGGEKLFF; DNA: TGTGCCAGCAGTGACTGGACAGGGGGCGGAGAAAAACTGTTTTTT
J: TRBJ1-3; size: -; D: TRBD1; V: TRBV7-9; CDR3: CASSPGTGVRNTIYF; DNA: TGTGCCAGCAGCCCAGGGACAGGGGTCCGAAACACCATATATTTT
J: TRBJ2-2; size: -; D: TRBD2; V: TRBV19; CDR3: CASSIGDRLAGGPTGELFF; DNA: TGTGCCAGTAGTATCGGGGACCGACTAGCGGGAGGGCCGACCGGGGAGCTGTTTTTT
J: TRBJ1-2; size: -; D: TRBD1; V: TRBV10-1; CDR3: CASSTGQGPSGGYTF; DNA: TGCGCCAGCAGTACGGGACAGGGGCCCAGCGGTGGCTACACCTTC
J: TRBJ1-2; size: -; D: TRBD1; V: TRBV28; CDR3: CASSFPTGAHYGYTF; DNA: TGTGCCAGCTCCTTCCCGACAGGGGCTCACTATGGCTACACCTTC
J: TRBJ1-2; size: -; D: TRBD1; V: TRBV4-2; CDR3: CASSQDRGGQGFYGYTF; DNA: TGTGCCAGCAGCCAAGATCGGGGGGGACAGGGGTTCTATGGCTACACCTTC
J: TRBJ1-1; size: -; D: TRBD1; V: TRBV19; CDR3: CASRTGGWDTEAFF; DNA: TGTGCCAGTAGAACAGGGGGTTGGGACACTGAAGCTTTCTTT
J: TRBJ1-1; size: -; D: TRBD1; V: TRBV3-1/TRBV3-2; CDR3: CASGQGAEAFF; DNA: TGTGCCAGCGGACAGGGCGCTGAAGCTTTCTTT
J: TRBJ1-2; size: -; D: -; V: TRBV11-2; CDR3: CASSQSGVRYGYTF; DNA: TGTGCCAGCAGCCAGAGCGGCGTCCGCTATGGCTACACCTTC
J: TRBJ2-6; size: -; D: -; V: TRBV30; CDR3: CAWSVGLGANVLTF; DNA: TGTGCCTGGAGTGTGGGGCTTGGGGCCAACGTCCTGACTTTC
J: TRBJ2-2; size: -; D: TRBD1; V: TRBV5-1; CDR3: CASSLVGTGANTGELFF; DNA: TGCGCCAGCAGCTTGGTGGGGACAGGGGCCAACACCGGGGAGCTGTTTTTT
J: TRBJ2-1; size: -; D: -; V: TRBV5-1; CDR3: CASRKSSGSEQFF; DNA: TGCGCCAGCAGGAAATCCAGCGGAAGTGAGCAGTTCTTC